This TCR beta chain was identified during a study of blood T cell repertoires in COVID-19. Study in general: COVID-19 samples collected from the United States, Italy and Spain covered acute and convalescent phases. Sources were T cells, B-cell-depleted T cells, or PBMCs; the material itself was cDNA or gDNA.

In the original workflow: Estimates of nucleated cell counts were drawn from the amplification of reference gene primers. Clones were sequenced by immunoSEQ multiplex PCR, and TCRdb holds only the in-frame ones, with some missing. V and J calls and clone size are those listed in that table; D and trimming were worked out from the DNA. The sample comprises under 300,000 clones, roughly 85% of which are singletons, and around 3% rests with the top ten. The germline CDR1 and CDR2 sequences are LGHNA and YSLEER. This CDR3 is built from 15 residues. The V end was cut by 0 bases, the J end by 5 bases, with 12 bases between.

The chain joins TRBV4-3 to TRBJ2-3, with D possibly being TRBD2 (7 bases). The material sequenced was peripheral blood. The receptor's source is a woman younger than 45 with active or convalescent COVID-19. The CDR3 loop reads CASSQEGRGLDTQYF. In DNA, the CDR3 is TGCGCCAGCAGCCAAGAGGGGCGGGGGCTAGATACGCAGTATTTT.